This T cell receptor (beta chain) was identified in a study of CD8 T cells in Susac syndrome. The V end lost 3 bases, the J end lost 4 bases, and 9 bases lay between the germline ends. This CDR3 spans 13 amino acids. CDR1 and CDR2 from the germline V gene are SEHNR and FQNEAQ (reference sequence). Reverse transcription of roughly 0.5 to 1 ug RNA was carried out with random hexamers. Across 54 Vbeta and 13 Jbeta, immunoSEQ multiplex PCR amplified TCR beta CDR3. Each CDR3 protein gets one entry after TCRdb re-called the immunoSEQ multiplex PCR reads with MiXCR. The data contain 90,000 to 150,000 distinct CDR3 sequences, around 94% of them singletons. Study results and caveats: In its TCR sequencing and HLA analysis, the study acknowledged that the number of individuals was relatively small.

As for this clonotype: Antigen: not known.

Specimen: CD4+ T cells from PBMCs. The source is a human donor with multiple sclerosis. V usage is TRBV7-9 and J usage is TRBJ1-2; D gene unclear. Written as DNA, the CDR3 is TGTGCCAGCAGCTTCTCGAACGGCTATGGCTACACCTTC. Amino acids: CASSFSNGYGYTF.